One sample yielded the 4 T cell receptor beta chains listed below, sequenced in a study of T cell repertoires in cytomegalovirus infection. From the reads, TCRdb called clonotypes with MiXCR, one entry per CDR3 protein. Found here are just under 550,000 distinct CDR3 sequences, about a quarter of them singletons; the top ten hold roughly an eighth. Sequencing was carried out using PBMCs. The receptor source for this set is a human donor in good health (CMV status not recorded). Some clones in this sample may be carry-over from other donors' samples.

This rearrangement joins TRBV27 to TRBJ2-1; 8 nucleotides agree with TRBD2. The CDR3 runs 15 residues. Germline CDR1 is MNHEY and CDR2 is SMNVEV (reference sequence). Germline trimming cut 8 bases from V and 3 bases from J; bases unmatched to any gene: 9. The chain's CDR3 is CASHLIAGRYNEQFF. The CDR3 region has the DNA TGTGCCAGCCATCTGATAGCGGGACGCTACAATGAGCAGTTCTTC.

V usage is TRBV11-3 and J usage is TRBJ1-2; weak D call: TRBD1 (5 bases). This CDR3 spans 14 amino acids. Trimming left V 5 bases short and J 3 bases short, with 13 bases between. Germline CDR1 reads SGHNT; CDR2 reads YENEEA. CDR3 in amino acids: CASSPGGEDYGYTF. The CDR3 nucleotides read TGTGCCAGCAGCCCCGGGGGGGAAGACTATGGCTACACCTTC.

This clonotype has more than one count but fewer than ten. The gene calls are TRBV5-1 and TRBJ2-3, with TRBD2 as a possible D gene (6 bases). Trimming stripped 4 bases from V and 2 bases from J, with 17 bases between. The CDR3 is 16 residues long. Germline values: CDR1 SGHRS, CDR2 YFSETQ. This CDR3 reads CASSGMLASTTDTQYF. For the CDR3, the DNA is TGCGCCAGCAGCGGGATGCTAGCGTCCACCACAGATACGCAGTATTTT. Variable domain in full (rest from reference TRBV5-1 and TRBJ2-3): KAGVTQTPRYLIKTRGQQVTLSCSPISGHRSVSWYQQTPGQGLQFLFEYFSETQRNKGNFPGRFSGRQFSNSRSEMNVSTLELGDSALYLCASSGMLASTTDTQYFGPGTRLTVL.

For the CDR3, the DNA is TGTGCCAGCAGGAACAGGGGGCCGGAGACCCAGTACTTC. Its protein is CASRNRGPETQYF. V gene TRBV2 combines with J gene TRBJ2-5; 9 nucleotides agree with TRBD1. V shed 6 bases, J shed 5 bases, and the junction held 4 bases outside the gene matches. The CDR3 length is 13 residues. Germline V lookup: CDR1 SNHLY, CDR2 FYNNEI.